Listed below are T cell receptor beta chains from one sample, sequenced in a study of blood T cell repertoires in COVID-19. The data were produced by immunoSEQ multiplex PCR, yet TCRdb's version contains in-frame clones alone and is incomplete. The sample has 280,000 or so clones; more than 70% are singletons. Input material: peripheral blood. These TCRs come from a woman aged 25 to 39 who had recovered from COVID-19. Each CDR3 is given with its conserved first and last residue. The D gene is left open where the match is weak. Some rows have no size entry. The others give once, few or many, or a class for an expanded clone.

J,V,D,size,CDR3,DNA
TRBJ2-3,TRBV7-7,.,once,CAEQRRGDTQYF,TGTGCCGAACAGAGAAGGGGTGATACGCAGTATTTT
TRBJ1-4,TRBV2,TRBD1,.,CASSAGTGNEKLFF,TGTGCCAGCAGCGCCGGGACAGGGAACGAAAAACTGTTTTTT
TRBJ2-7,TRBV13,.,.,CASSLGRGMGEQYF,TGTGCCAGCAGCTTAGGCCGAGGCATGGGCGAGCAGTACTTC
TRBJ2-7,TRBV28,.,.,CASSLRWNEQYF,TGTGCCAGCAGTTTGAGGTGGAACGAGCAGTACTTC
TRBJ2-3,TRBV24-1,.,.,CATSSLQGPHTDTQYF,TGTGCCACCAGTTCCCTACAGGGACCCCACACAGATACGCAGTATTTT
TRBJ2-5,TRBV7-8,TRBD1,.,CASRLTGGARETQYF,TGTGCCAGCAGGTTGACAGGGGGGGCTCGAGAGACCCAGTACTTC
TRBJ2-3,TRBV7-2,.,.,CASSLVAVTDTQYF,TGTGCCAGCAGCTTAGTCGCAGTGACAGATACGCAGTATTTT
TRBJ1-6,TRBV7-9,.,.,CASSFGGYNSPLHF,TGTGCCAGCAGCTTCGGCGGTTATAATTCACCCCTCCACTTT
TRBJ2-7,TRBV6-5,TRBD2,.,CASRLGLAGEQYF,TGTGCCAGCAGGTTAGGACTAGCTGGCGAGCAGTACTTC
TRBJ2-7,TRBV7-2,.,.,CASSELSSTWYF,TGTGCCAGCAGCGAATTATCTAGCACCTGGTACTTC
TRBJ2-7,TRBV5-1,TRBD1,.,CASSSTGGEQYF,TGCGCCAGCAGTTCAACAGGGGGCGAGCAGTACTTC
TRBJ1-5,TRBV30,TRBD1,.,CAWSVRTGELTQPQHF,TGTGCCTGGAGTGTCCGGACAGGGGAACTTACTCAGCCCCAGCATTTT
TRBJ1-1,TRBV28,.,.,CASSTLEETGAKFNTEAFF,TGTGCCAGCAGTACCCTCGAGGAGACAGGCGCAAAATTCAACACTGAAGCTTTCTTT
TRBJ2-6,TRBV7-6,TRBD1,once,CASSSGTGGAGANVLTF,TGTGCCAGCAGTTCTGGGACAGGGGGCGCTGGGGCCAACGTCCTGACTTTC
TRBJ2-7,TRBV5-1,.,.,CASSIDSYYEQYF,TGCGCCAGCAGCATTGACAGCTACTACGAGCAGTACTTC
TRBJ2-1,TRBV6-5,TRBD2,.,CASKGLAGYNEQFF,TGTGCCAGCAAGGGACTAGCGGGCTACAATGAGCAGTTCTTC